This TCR beta chain originates from a study of OX40 agonist ivuxolimab in advanced cancers. Overall study context: Dosing consisted of intravenous ivuxolimab at 0.01 to 10 mg/kg every 2 weeks.

A word on this clone: What it binds is not known.

The data were produced by immunoSEQ multiplex PCR, yet TCRdb's version contains in-frame clones alone and is incomplete. The sample holds tens of thousands of clones, 93% seen once. General study findings and limits: The investigators did not determine what antigen specificity the expanded peripheral T cells had.

The CDR3 sequence is 15 residues long. Losses at the gene ends were 6 bases for V and 0 bases for J; bases not matched to a gene: 7. Per the germline V gene, CDR1 is MDHEN and CDR2 is SYDVKM. The receptor was derived from an adult with an advanced solid tumor such as melanoma, head and neck, liver or kidney cancer. This chain connects TRBV28 to TRBJ1-1; 7 nucleotides match TRBD1. The sample here was CD4+ or CD8+ T cells sorted from blood, taken in a trial of the OX40 agonist ivuxolimab. The CDR3 DNA sequence: TGTGCCAGCAGACACTTACAGGGGATGAACACTGAAGCTTTCTTT. As protein: CASRHLQGMNTEAFF. The full variable domain, its missing parts supplied by reference TRBV28 and TRBJ1-1, is DVKVTQSSRYLVKRTGEKVFLECVQDMDHENMFWYRQDPGLGLRLIYFSYDVKMKEKGDIPEGYSVSREKKERFSLILESASTNQTSMYLCASRHLQGMNTEAFFGQGTRLTVV.